These T cell receptor beta chains were read from a single sample in a study of beta chain features in type 1 diabetes. TCRdb's table, derived via immunoSEQ multiplex PCR, lists solely in-frame clones and lacks some. Of some 900,000 clones listed, 15% to 20% are singletons. Sequencing was performed on naive CD4+ T cells from blood. The receptor set was obtained from a woman between 18 and 30 years old in good health. Both conserved end residues are part of each CDR3. D genes are given only for firm matches. Clone sizes are given selectively: once, few, many, or a class where the clone is expanded.

NA	TRBV2	TRBD2	TRBJ2-7	CASELAGVVYF	TGTGCCAGCGAACTAGCGGGAGTGGTGTACTTC
few	TRBV4-2	NA	TRBJ1-2	CASSQDQVSRAPYNYGYTF	TGTGCCAGCAGCCAAGATCAGGTCAGCCGAGCCCCTTATAACTATGGCTACACCTTC
NA	TRBV5-1	NA	TRBJ1-3	CASSLDSSGNTIYF	TGCGCCAGCAGCTTGGACAGCTCTGGAAACACCATATATTTT
few	TRBV7-2	NA	TRBJ2-7	CASSLVAQVLEQYF	TGTGCCAGCAGCTTAGTGGCCCAGGTTTTGGAGCAGTACTTC
few	TRBV6-1	TRBD1	TRBJ1-2	CASSATGQSNYGYTF	TGTGCCAGCAGTGCAACGGGACAGTCAAACTATGGCTACACCTTC
NA	TRBV10-3	TRBD2	TRBJ2-1	CAITMGGSINEQFF	TGTGCCATCACGATGGGCGGGAGTATCAATGAGCAGTTCTTC
NA	TRBV10-3	NA	TRBJ1-1	CAISAGVGTEAFF	TGTGCCATCAGTGCAGGGGTCGGCACTGAAGCTTTCTTT
once	TRBV9	NA	TRBJ2-3	CASSVEAVSTDTQYF	TGTGCCAGCAGCGTAGAGGCGGTTAGCACAGATACGCAGTATTTT
few	TRBV2	NA	TRBJ2-1	CASSESVGGFF	TGTGCCAGCAGTGAGAGCGTAGGGGGGTTCTTC
few	TRBV7-3	TRBD1	TRBJ2-5	CASSFLGTGDGTQYF	TGTGCCAGCAGCTTCCTCGGGACAGGGGATGGGACCCAGTACTTC
NA	TRBV2	NA	TRBJ2-3	CASMVGEADTQYF	TGTGCCAGCATGGTGGGAGAAGCAGATACGCAGTATTTT
few	TRBV5-1	TRBD2	TRBJ2-1	CASSLEGTSGRAIEQFF	TGCGCCAGCAGCTTGGAGGGGACTAGCGGGAGGGCTATTGAGCAGTTCTTC
few	TRBV2	NA	TRBJ1-2	CASKSAGRLKYGYTF	TGTGCCAGCAAGTCTGCCGGCCGTCTGAAGTATGGCTACACCTTC
NA	TRBV20-1	NA	TRBJ2-7	CSARGGNEQYF	TGCAGTGCTAGAGGCGGGAACGAGCAGTACTTC
NA	TRBV28	NA	TRBJ2-1	CATKEPSASYNEQFF	TGTGCCACCAAAGAACCTAGCGCAAGTTACAATGAGCAGTTCTTC
NA	TRBV4-2	NA	TRBJ2-5	CASSQDPSRLHSAQYF	TGTGCCAGCAGCCAAGACCCTTCCCGGCTCCACTCGGCCCAGTACTTC
NA	TRBV7-3	TRBD2	TRBJ2-1	CASSLFGLAGGGNEQFF	TGTGCCAGCAGCTTATTCGGGCTAGCGGGAGGAGGCAATGAGCAGTTCTTC
NA	TRBV18	NA	TRBJ2-1	CASSPAGPSYNEQFF	TGTGCCAGCTCACCTGCAGGCCCTTCCTACAATGAGCAGTTCTTC
few	TRBV28	NA	TRBJ2-3	CASSPRLRTDTQYF	TGTGCCAGCAGTCCTAGACTTCGCACAGATACGCAGTATTTT
NA	TRBV5-4	NA	TRBJ2-2	CASSLGQVTGELFF	TGTGCCAGCAGCTTGGGGCAGGTCACCGGGGAGCTGTTTTTT
few	TRBV29-1	NA	TRBJ2-3	CSGFASITDTQYF	TGCAGCGGGTTTGCGAGTATAACAGATACGCAGTATTTT
NA	TRBV7-2	TRBD2	TRBJ2-7	CASSLELAGGYEQYF	TGTGCCAGCAGCTTAGAACTAGCGGGAGGGTACGAGCAGTACTTC
few	TRBV7-2	NA	TRBJ1-1	CASSLRANTEAFF	TGTGCCAGCAGCTTAAGGGCGAACACTGAAGCTTTCTTT
few	TRBV6-5	NA	TRBJ2-5	CASSPQGLETQYF	TGTGCCAGCAGCCCACAGGGCCTAGAGACCCAGTACTTC
few	TRBV5-6	NA	TRBJ2-3	CASSVTGTDTQYF	TGTGCCAGCAGCGTAACAGGGACAGATACGCAGTATTTT
NA	TRBV6-5	NA	TRBJ1-2	CASSYQGSGGYTF	TGTGCCAGCAGTTACCAGGGGAGCGGGGGCTACACCTTC
few	TRBV18	NA	TRBJ2-1	CASSPGTGNEQFF	TGTGCCAGCTCACCCGGGACCGGCAATGAGCAGTTCTTC
NA	TRBV25-1	NA	TRBJ2-7	CASSVGNEQYF	TGTGCCAGCAGTGTTGGGAACGAGCAGTACTTC
NA	TRBV6-1	NA	TRBJ2-5	CASSGRLGEETQYF	TGTGCCAGCAGTGGACGTTTGGGCGAAGAGACCCAGTACTTC